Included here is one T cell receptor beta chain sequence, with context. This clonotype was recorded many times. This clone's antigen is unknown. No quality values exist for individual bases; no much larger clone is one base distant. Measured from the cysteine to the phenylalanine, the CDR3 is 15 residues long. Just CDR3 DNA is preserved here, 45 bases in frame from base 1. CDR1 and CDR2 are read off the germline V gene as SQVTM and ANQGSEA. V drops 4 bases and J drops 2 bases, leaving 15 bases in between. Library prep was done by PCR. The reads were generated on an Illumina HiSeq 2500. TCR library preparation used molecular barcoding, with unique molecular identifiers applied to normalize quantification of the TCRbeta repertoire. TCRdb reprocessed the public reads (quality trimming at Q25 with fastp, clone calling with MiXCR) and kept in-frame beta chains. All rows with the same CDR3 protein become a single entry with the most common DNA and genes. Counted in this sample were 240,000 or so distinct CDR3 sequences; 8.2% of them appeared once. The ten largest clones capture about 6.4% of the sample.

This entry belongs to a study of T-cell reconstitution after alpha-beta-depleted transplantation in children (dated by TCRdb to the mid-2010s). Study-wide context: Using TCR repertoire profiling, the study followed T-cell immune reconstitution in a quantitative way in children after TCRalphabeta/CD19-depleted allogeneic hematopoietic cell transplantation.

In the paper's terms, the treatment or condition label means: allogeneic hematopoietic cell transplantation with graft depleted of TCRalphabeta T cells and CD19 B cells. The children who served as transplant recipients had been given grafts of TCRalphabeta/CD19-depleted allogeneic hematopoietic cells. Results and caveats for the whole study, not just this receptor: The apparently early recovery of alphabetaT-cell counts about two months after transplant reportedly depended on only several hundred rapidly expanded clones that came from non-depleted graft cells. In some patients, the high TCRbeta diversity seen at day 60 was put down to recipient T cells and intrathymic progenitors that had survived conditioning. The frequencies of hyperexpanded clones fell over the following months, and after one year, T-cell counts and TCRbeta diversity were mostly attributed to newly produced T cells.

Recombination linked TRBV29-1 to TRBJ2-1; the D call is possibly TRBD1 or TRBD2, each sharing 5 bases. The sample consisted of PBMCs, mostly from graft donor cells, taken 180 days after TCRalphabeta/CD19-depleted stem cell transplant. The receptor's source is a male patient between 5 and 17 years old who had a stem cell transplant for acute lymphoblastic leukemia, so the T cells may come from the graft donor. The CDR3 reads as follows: CSVAGPRRTYNEQFF. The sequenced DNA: TGCAGCGTTGCGGGGCCGCGGCGTACCTACAATGAGCAGTTCTTC.